This TCR beta chain was recovered during a study of T cell responses to AZD1222 COVID-19 vaccine. Broader study findings: The sample set comprised mostly white British donors with more females, and clonal diversity was possibly underestimated. Variant regions that are unmutated are reportedly the target of nearly half of spike-specific TCRs. Repertoire sampling happened only post peak T cell response.

Points on this clone: Its antigen remains unknown.

CDR3 length: 13 residues. V was cut by 6 bases and J by 1 base, with 7 bases left in between. Germline CDR1 SNHLY, CDR2 FYNNEI. TCRdb's copy holds only in-frame clones and misses some; the assay was immunoSEQ multiplex PCR. The sample has some 120,000 clones, more than 75% seen once. The sequences come from peripheral blood, collected on day 0 of AZD1222 vaccination. This sequence was found in an adult in good health. V gene TRBV2 combines with J gene TRBJ1-5; no firm D call. CDR3 amino acids: CASRGTSNQPQHF. CDR3 DNA: TGTGCCAGCAGAGGTACCAGCAATCAGCCCCAGCATTTT.